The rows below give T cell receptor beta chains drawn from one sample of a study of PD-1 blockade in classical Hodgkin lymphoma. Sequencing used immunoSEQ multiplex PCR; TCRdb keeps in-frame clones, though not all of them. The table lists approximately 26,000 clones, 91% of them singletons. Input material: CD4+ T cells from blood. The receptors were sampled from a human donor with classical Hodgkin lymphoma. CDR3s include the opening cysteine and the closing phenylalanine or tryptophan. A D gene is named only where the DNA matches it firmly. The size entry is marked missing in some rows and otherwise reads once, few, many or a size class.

CDR3 protein: CASSPRAADGYTF
CDR3 DNA: TGTGCCAGCAGCCCGCGGGCAGCAGATGGCTACACCTTC
clone size: -
J gene: TRBJ1-2
V gene: TRBV5-5
D gene: -

CDR3 protein: CASSRWTVDSNQPQHF
CDR3 DNA: TGTGCCAGCAGCCGATGGACAGTCGATAGCAATCAGCCCCAGCATTTT
clone size: -
J gene: TRBJ1-5
V gene: TRBV7-2
D gene: -

CDR3 protein: CASSLVRTVNEKLFF
CDR3 DNA: TGTGCCAGCAGCTTAGTGCGGACAGTTAATGAAAAACTGTTTTTT
clone size: -
J gene: TRBJ1-4
V gene: TRBV7-2
D gene: -

CDR3 protein: CASSHGQEPYNEQFF
CDR3 DNA: TGTGCCAGCTCACATGGACAGGAGCCATACAATGAGCAGTTCTTC
clone size: -
J gene: TRBJ2-1
V gene: TRBV18
D gene: TRBD1

CDR3 protein: CASSLGVGNEQFF
CDR3 DNA: TGTGCCAGCAGCTTAGGAGTGGGGAATGAGCAGTTCTTC
clone size: -
J gene: TRBJ2-1
V gene: TRBV7-6
D gene: -

CDR3 protein: CAISSNPGQPYGYTF
CDR3 DNA: TGTGCCATCAGTTCTAACCCGGGACAGCCCTATGGCTACACCTTC
clone size: -
J gene: TRBJ1-2
V gene: TRBV10-3
D gene: TRBD1

CDR3 protein: CASSLQSGGASEQYF
CDR3 DNA: TGTGCCAGCAGCTTACAGAGCGGGGGGGCCTCCGAGCAGTACTTC
clone size: -
J gene: TRBJ2-7
V gene: TRBV7-9
D gene: TRBD2

CDR3 protein: CASSIGGGTDTQYF
CDR3 DNA: TGTGCCAGCAGCATTGGCGGGGGCACAGATACGCAGTATTTT
clone size: -
J gene: TRBJ2-3
V gene: TRBV7-9
D gene: -

CDR3 protein: CSATDREGTGGYTF
CDR3 DNA: TGCAGCGCCACCGACAGGGAGGGAACTGGTGGCTACACCTTC
clone size: -
J gene: TRBJ1-2
V gene: TRBV29-1
D gene: TRBD1

CDR3 protein: CASSQDRTSGGYEQYF
CDR3 DNA: TGCGCCAGCAGCCAAGATAGGACTAGCGGGGGCTACGAGCAGTACTTC
clone size: -
J gene: TRBJ2-7
V gene: TRBV4-3
D gene: TRBD2

CDR3 protein: CASSTSRNTGELFF
CDR3 DNA: TGTGCCAGCAGCACCTCTAGAAACACCGGGGAGCTGTTTTTT
clone size: -
J gene: TRBJ2-2
V gene: TRBV11-2
D gene: -

CDR3 protein: CASSPWRQGPNQPQHF
CDR3 DNA: TGTGCCAGCTCACCATGGCGGCAGGGACCAAATCAGCCCCAGCATTTT
clone size: -
J gene: TRBJ1-5
V gene: TRBV18
D gene: -

CDR3 protein: CASSISPNTGELFF
CDR3 DNA: TGTGCCAGTAGTATAAGTCCGAACACCGGGGAGCTGTTTTTT
clone size: -
J gene: TRBJ2-2
V gene: TRBV19
D gene: -

CDR3 protein: CASSIFETGGNQPQHF
CDR3 DNA: TGTGCCAGTAGTATATTCGAGACAGGGGGCAATCAGCCCCAGCATTTT
clone size: -
J gene: TRBJ1-5
V gene: TRBV19
D gene: TRBD1

CDR3 protein: CASGQNQPQHF
CDR3 DNA: TGTGCCAGCGGACAGAATCAGCCCCAGCATTTT
clone size: -
J gene: TRBJ1-5
V gene: TRBV6-1
D gene: -

CDR3 protein: CAISEAGGRFNYGYTF
CDR3 DNA: TGTGCCATCAGTGAAGCGGGAGGGAGGTTTAACTATGGCTACACCTTC
clone size: once
J gene: TRBJ1-2
V gene: TRBV10-3
D gene: -

CDR3 protein: CASSFSGTAVTGELFF
CDR3 DNA: TGTGCCAGCAGCTTCTCCGGGACAGCTGTCACCGGGGAGCTGTTTTTT
clone size: -
J gene: TRBJ2-2
V gene: TRBV11-3
D gene: TRBD1

CDR3 protein: CASNLAAGNEQFF
CDR3 DNA: TGCGCCAGCAATCTAGCGGCAGGAAATGAGCAGTTCTTC
clone size: -
J gene: TRBJ2-1
V gene: TRBV5-1
D gene: TRBD2

CDR3 protein: CASSALGFYYGYTF
CDR3 DNA: TGTGCCAGCAGTGCCCTGGGGTTCTACTATGGCTACACCTTC
clone size: -
J gene: TRBJ1-2
V gene: TRBV28
D gene: -

CDR3 protein: CASSIVGQGGTGELFF
CDR3 DNA: TGTGCCAGTAGTATAGTTGGCCAGGGAGGGACCGGGGAGCTGTTTTTT
clone size: -
J gene: TRBJ2-2
V gene: TRBV19
D gene: TRBD2

CDR3 protein: CAWKGGGFNEKLFF
CDR3 DNA: TGTGCCTGGAAAGGCGGGGGGTTCAATGAAAAACTGTTTTTT
clone size: -
J gene: TRBJ1-4
V gene: TRBV30
D gene: -

CDR3 protein: CASSPDRGGDEQYF
CDR3 DNA: TGTGCCAGCAGCCCGGACAGGGGCGGCGACGAGCAGTACTTC
clone size: once
J gene: TRBJ2-7
V gene: TRBV6-5
D gene: TRBD1

CDR3 protein: CASSNNNYGYTF
CDR3 DNA: TGTGCCAGCAGCAACAACAACTATGGCTACACCTTC
clone size: -
J gene: TRBJ1-2
V gene: TRBV6-5
D gene: -

CDR3 protein: CASSLEQGRVLFF
CDR3 DNA: TGTGCCAGCAGTTTGGAACAGGGTCGGGTGCTGTTTTTT
clone size: -
J gene: TRBJ1-4
V gene: TRBV27
D gene: -